The 6 T cell receptor beta chains listed next were all sequenced from one sample in a study of cytomegalovirus exposure and HLA in healthy donors. The PCR had 60 Vbeta and 13 Jbeta primers. TCRdb keeps only in-frame clones here, not all; method: immunoSEQ multiplex PCR. Of 130,000 or so clones listed, 70% to 75% are singletons. The sequencing sample was made of PBMCs. These receptors came from a man between 25 and 39 years old in good health and CMV-seronegative.

The CDR3 region is CAWDRMNTEAFF. CDR3 DNA: TGTGCGTGGGACAGGATGAACACTGAAGCTTTCTTT. The chain couples TRBV30 to TRBJ1-1, with 8 bases matching TRBD1. This CDR3 has 12 residues. CDR1 is GTSNPN and CDR2 is SVGIG in the germline V gene (reference sequence).

This chain connects TRBV4-1 to TRBJ1-1; TRBD1 is a possible D gene (6 bases). This CDR3 comprises 16 residues. CDR1 and CDR2 (germline): MGHRA, YSYEKL. V lost 2 bases and J lost 0, with 13 bases in between. CDR3 bases: TGCGCCAGCAGCCAACAAAAGGACAGCATGAACACTGAAGCTTTCTTT. It codes for CASSQQKDSMNTEAFF.

The chain couples TRBV11-2 to TRBJ2-5, with D unresolved. The germline V gene has CDR1 SGHAT and CDR2 FQNNGV. Trimming removed 1 base at V and 1 base at J, with 4 bases between. The CDR3 totals 13 residues. The CDR3 DNA reads TGTGCCAGCAGCTTAGGGCTCCAAGAGACCCAGTACTTC. This sequence encodes CASSLGLQETQYF.

The chain has TRBV5-1 and TRBJ2-5, with TRBD1 identical over 10 bases. After removal of 1 base from V and 0 bases from J, the junction contained 3 bases not matched to a gene. Germline CDR1 SGHRS, CDR2 YFSETQ. The CDR3 consists of 16 residues. The CDR3 sequence: CASSLSGTGDQETQYF. The DNA of the CDR3 is TGCGCCAGCAGCTTGTCCGGGACAGGGGACCAAGAGACCCAGTACTTC.

The chain combines TRBV15 with TRBJ2-3; D possibly corresponds to TRBD2 (5 bases). This CDR3 comprises 16 residues. Germline V gene data show CDR1 as LNHNV and CDR2 as YYDKDF (reference sequence). The ends were cut back, 2 bases at V and 1 base at J, with 13 bases in the middle. For the CDR3, the DNA is TGTGCCACCAGCAGACCATTGGGTAGCGGCACAGATACGCAGTATTTT. Protein: CATSRPLGSGTDTQYF.

As concerns this clone: The conserved final phenylalanine or tryptophan is absent from the CDR3, which likely points to a read error. The DNA is omitted, as the CDR3 cannot be located on it reliably, and the CDR3 follows TCRdb's listing. The chain recombines TRBV29-1 with TRBJ1-1; the DNA was not used to check the table's D call, TRBD1. The CDR3 spans 12 residues, counting both ends. Germline lookup yields CDR1 SQVTM and CDR2 ANQGSEA. CDR3: CSATNRVQGALV.